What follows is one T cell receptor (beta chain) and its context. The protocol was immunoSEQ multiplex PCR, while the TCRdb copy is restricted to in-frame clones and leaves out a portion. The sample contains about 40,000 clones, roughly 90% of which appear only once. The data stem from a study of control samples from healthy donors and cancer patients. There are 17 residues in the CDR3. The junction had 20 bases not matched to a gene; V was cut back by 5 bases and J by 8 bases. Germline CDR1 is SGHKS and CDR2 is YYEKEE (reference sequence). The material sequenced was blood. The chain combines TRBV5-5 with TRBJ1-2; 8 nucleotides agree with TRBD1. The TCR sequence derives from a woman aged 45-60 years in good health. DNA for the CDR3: TGTGCCAGCAGTTCCATCATTCAGGGGGCAAGCGGTCAAGGCTACACCTTC. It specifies CASSSIIQGASGQGYTF.